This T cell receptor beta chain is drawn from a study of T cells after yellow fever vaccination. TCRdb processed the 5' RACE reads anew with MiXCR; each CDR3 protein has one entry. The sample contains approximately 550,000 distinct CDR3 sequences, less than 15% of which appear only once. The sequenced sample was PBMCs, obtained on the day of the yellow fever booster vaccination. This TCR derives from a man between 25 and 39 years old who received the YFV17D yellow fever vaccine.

The CDR3 loop is CASSAAGVGDTQYF. The DNA for the CDR3 is TGCGCCAGCAGTGCTGCGGGAGTGGGGGATACGCAGTATTTT. The rearrangement joins TRBV10-1 to TRBJ2-3; 7 positions match TRBD2. V trimming: 4 bases; J trimming: 6 bases; junction bases outside the gene matches: 7. The CDR3 contains 14 residues. CDR1 is WNHNN, CDR2 SYGVQD, per germline (reference sequence).